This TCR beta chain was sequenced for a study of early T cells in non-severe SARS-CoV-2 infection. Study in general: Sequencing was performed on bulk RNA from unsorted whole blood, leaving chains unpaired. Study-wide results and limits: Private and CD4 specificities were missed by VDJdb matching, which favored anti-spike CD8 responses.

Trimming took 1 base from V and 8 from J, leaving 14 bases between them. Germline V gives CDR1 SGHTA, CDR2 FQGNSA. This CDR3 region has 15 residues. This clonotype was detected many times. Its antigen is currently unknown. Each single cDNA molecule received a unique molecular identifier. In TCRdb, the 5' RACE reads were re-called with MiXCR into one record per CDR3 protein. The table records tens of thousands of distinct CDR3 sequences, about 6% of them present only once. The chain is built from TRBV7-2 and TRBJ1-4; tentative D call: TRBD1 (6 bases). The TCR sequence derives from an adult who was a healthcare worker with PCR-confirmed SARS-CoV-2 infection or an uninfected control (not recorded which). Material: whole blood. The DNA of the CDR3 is TGTGCCAGCAGCTTAGGGGCAGGGGTTGAGGAAAAACTGTTTTTT. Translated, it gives CASSLGAGVEEKLFF. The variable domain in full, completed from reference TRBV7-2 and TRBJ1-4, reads GAGVSQSPSNKVTEKGKDVELRCDPISGHTALYWYRQSLGQGLEFLIYFQGNSAPDKSGLPSDRFSAERTGGSVSTLTIQRTQQEDSAVYLCASSLGAGVEEKLFFGSGTQLSVL.